This passage covers 10 T cell receptor beta chains from one sample sequenced in a study of T cells in Graves' hyperthyroidism and ophthalmopathy. Amplified TCR beta CDR3 regions came from RNA transcripts. Using the HTBI primer set, a first-round RT-PCR was run on the TCR CDR3. One entry per CDR3 protein, called by TCRdb with MiXCR from the multiplex PCR reads. Among about 210,000 distinct CDR3 sequences listed, about a sixth were seen once. Source material: blood. These receptors originate from a man aged 50 or older with Graves' hyperthyroidism.

This clonotype has a count of ten or more. The V gene is TRBV6-2 or TRBV6-3, the J gene TRBJ2-3, with a tentative D call TRBD2 (5 bases). V lost 6 bases, J lost 2 bases, and 9 bases lay in between. CDR3 size: 13 residues. The germline CDR1 and CDR2 sequences are MNHEY and SVGEGT. The CDR3 loop reads CASRGSSTDTQYF. The CDR3 bases are TGTGCCAGCAGAGGGAGTTCCACAGATACGCAGTATTTT.

The V gene is TRBV12-5, the J gene TRBJ2-2; maybe TRBD2 (7 bases). CDR1 and CDR2 from the germline V gene are LGHNT and FRNRAP. Trimming shortened V by 2 bases and J by 3 bases, and 16 bases separated the two germline ends. The CDR3 extends over 17 amino acids. The CDR3 DNA reads as TGTGCTAGTGGTTTGCTTCAGGGGACTACTTACACCGGGGAGCTGTTTTTT. Protein sequence: CASGLLQGTTYTGELFF.

This clonotype was recorded many times. The V gene is TRBV7-9, the J gene TRBJ1-5; weak D call: TRBD1 (5 bases). CDR1 is SEHNR and CDR2 is FQNEAQ in the germline V gene (reference sequence). The CDR3 spans 15 residues. V was pared by 5 bases and J by 2 bases, with 13 bases between. CDR3 DNA: TGTGCCAGCAGCGTGGGCAGGGTCGGCAATCAGCCCCAGCATTTT. Protein product: CASSVGRVGNQPQHF.

The genes are TRBV12-5 and TRBJ2-5; D remains unclear. The V gene's germline CDR1 is LGHNT and CDR2 FRNRAP. The CDR3 covers 9 residues. V lost 11 bases to trimming and J lost 5 bases, with 6 bases between them. The CDR3 DNA reads TGTGCTCCCCCCGAGACCCAGTACTTC. It specifies CAPPETQYF.

Concerning this clonotype itself: A much larger clone sits a single nucleotide away, making a read error possible. The chain is built from TRBV6-2 or TRBV6-3 and TRBJ1-1; maybe TRBD1 (5 bases). Trimming shortened V by 2 bases and J by 4 bases, and 17 bases separated the two germline ends. The CDR3 extends over 16 amino acids. Looked up from germline, CDR1 is MNHEY and CDR2 is SVGEGT. CDR3 DNA: TGTGCCAGCAGTTACGTGAAAGGGGATGAATCCACTGAAGCTTTCTTT. It yields the protein CASSYVKGDESTEAFF.

The rearrangement joins TRBV7-9 to TRBJ2-1, with TRBD2 matching 11 bases. CDR1 and CDR2 (germline): SEHNR, FQNEAQ (reference sequence). Trimming removed 5 bases from V and 9 bases from J; junction bases left unmatched: 12. CDR3 length: 16 amino acids. In DNA, the CDR3 is TGTGCCAGCAGCCCGACCGTACTAGCGGGAGTCGGTGAGCAGTTCTTC. It encodes CASSPTVLAGVGEQFF.

This clonotype was seen many times. The chain uses TRBV11-2 and TRBJ2-5; no clear D. CDR1 and CDR2 from the germline V gene are SGHAT and FQNNGV. The CDR3 is 14 residues long. Trimming removed 6 bases from V and 3 bases from J, with 14 bases in between. The CDR3: CASRQIRTEETQYF. CDR3 bases: TGTGCCAGCAGACAGATCAGGACGGAAGAGACCCAGTACTTC.

V usage is TRBV14 and J usage is TRBJ2-2; TRBD2 agrees at 13 bases. The germline V gene encodes CDR1 SGHDN and CDR2 FVKESK. J was trimmed by 8 bases and V by 4 bases; bases with no gene match: 7. The CDR3 consists of 16 residues. The CDR3 loop is CASSLGLAGVNGELFF. The CDR3 coding sequence is TGTGCCAGCAGCCTCGGACTAGCGGGAGTAAATGGGGAGCTGTTTTTT. Together with reference TRBV14 and TRBJ2-2, the CDR3 gives the full variable domain: EAGVTQFPSHSVIEKGQTVTLRCDPISGHDNLYWYRRVMGKEIKFLLHFVKESKQDESGMPNNRFLAERTGGTYSTLKVQPAELEDSGVYFCASSLGLAGVNGELFFGEGSRLTVL.

This clonotype was seen repeatedly, ten times or more. V usage is TRBV18 and J usage is TRBJ2-1; 10 positions agree with TRBD1. The V gene end was trimmed by 2 bases and the J gene end by 4 bases; junction bases not matched to a gene: 5. The CDR3 loop spans 16 amino acids. Germline V gene sequence: CDR1 KGHSH, CDR2 LQKENI. CDR3 sequence reads: CASSPAGQGGYNEQFF. The CDR3, as DNA: TGTGCCAGCTCACCAGCCGGACAGGGGGGTTACAATGAGCAGTTCTTC.

DNA for the CDR3: TGTGCCAGCAGCTTGCCGAAACAAACGACTAGCGGGGGACCCTACAATGAGCAGTTCTTC. Protein sequence: CASSLPKQTTSGGPYNEQFF. The chain links TRBV7-6 to TRBJ2-1; TRBD2 matches at 12 bases. This CDR3 contains 20 residues. The germline V gene encodes CDR1 SGHVS and CDR2 FNYEAQ. The V segment lost 3 bases and the J segment 2 bases; nucleotides outside the gene matches: 14.